Listed here is a single T cell receptor beta chain. Germline values: CDR1 SGDLS, CDR2 YYNGEE. V was pared by 4 bases and J by 7 bases, with 14 bases of the junction left unmatched. This CDR3 comprises 16 residues. Recruits, aged roughly 18 to 100 years, lived in 25 or so US areas. The data are from a study of blood T cell repertoires in COVID-19. Some clones are missing from TCRdb's copy, which holds only in-frame ones; the method was immunoSEQ multiplex PCR. Among about 260,000 clones listed, 75% to 90% were seen once. This clonotype was sampled from a middle-aged man who had been exposed to COVID-19. The sample taken for sequencing was PBMCs or T cells enriched from blood (not recorded which). The rearrangement links TRBV9 to TRBJ2-1, with 7 bases lining up with TRBD2. The CDR3 region is CASSLRAGKVTNEQFF. CDR3 DNA: TGTGCCAGCAGCTTACGAGCGGGAAAGGTTACGAATGAGCAGTTCTTC.